This record covers a single T cell receptor (beta chain). Antigen: not known. The CDR3 totals 16 residues. V lost 2 bases and J lost 3, with 15 bases in between. Per the germline V gene, CDR1 is MGHRA and CDR2 is YSYEKL. These data come from a study of T cell responses to AZD1222 COVID-19 vaccine. Study-level points and caveats: All repertoire sampling was performed exclusively after the peak T cell response. Only a handful of people who got AZD1222 tested seropositive at baseline. White British ancestry dominated among donors, who included more females, and clonal diversity was possibly underestimated. Compared with day 0, the breadth and depth of the Spike-specific TCR repertoire rose significantly after two doses of AZD1222.

Produced via immunoSEQ multiplex PCR; TCRdb's table is partial and in-frame only. The sample contains over 100,000 clones, over 70% of which appear only once. This sequence joins TRBV4-1 and TRBJ2-3; D remains ambiguous. The sample consisted of peripheral blood, taken on day 0 of AZD1222 vaccination. The source is an adult in good health. CDR3 amino acids: CASSQSEASGTDTQYF. The DNA for the CDR3 is TGCGCCAGCAGCCAATCCGAGGCTAGTGGAACAGATACGCAGTATTTT.